Below, 30 T cell receptor beta chains from the same sample are listed, as sequenced in a study of T cell responses to AZD1222 COVID-19 vaccine. Some clones are missing from TCRdb's copy, which holds only in-frame ones; the method was immunoSEQ multiplex PCR. The sample carries approximately 150,000 clones, around 90% recorded once. The sample in question was peripheral blood, obtained on day 0 of AZD1222 vaccination. These TCRs come from an adult in good health.

The chain is built from TRBV9 and TRBJ2-2; weak D call: TRBD2 (6 bases). Germline V gives CDR1 SGDLS, CDR2 YYNGEE. This CDR3 is built from 16 residues. V lost 0 bases, J lost 6 bases, and 15 bases lay in between. CDR3 bases: TGTGCCAGCAGCGTAGGTCGGGGGTTAAGCGCCGGGGAGCTGTTTTTT. Protein sequence: CASSVGRGLSAGELFF.

This chain connects TRBV29-1 to TRBJ1-6; no clear D. The CDR3 sequence is 13 residues long. Trimming shortened V by 4 bases and J by 3 bases, and 7 bases separated the two germline ends. CDR1 is SQVTM and CDR2 is ANQGSEA in the germline V gene. The CDR3 nucleotides read TGCAGCGTTGGGCAGAGCTATAATTCACCCCTCCACTTT. Amino acids: CSVGQSYNSPLHF. Using reference TRBV29-1 and TRBJ1-6 for the parts outside the CDR3, the full variable domain is SAVISQKPSRDICQRGTSLTIQCQVDSQVTMMFWYRQQPGQSLTLIATANQGSEATYESGFVIDKFPISRPNLTFSTLTVSNMSPEDSSIYLCSVGQSYNSPLHFGNGTRLTVT.

The chain has TRBV19 and TRBJ2-3, with 11 bases that match TRBD2. The germline gives CDR1 LNHDA, CDR2 SQIVND (reference sequence). There are 15 residues in the CDR3. The ends lost 8 bases at V and 9 bases at J; junction bases unmatched: 13. The CDR3 coding sequence is TGTGCCAGTGGACCAACTAGCGGGGGACTTCCAACGCAGTATTTT. Protein: CASGPTSGGLPTQYF.

The genes are TRBV3-1 (or the pseudogene TRBV3-2) and TRBJ1-1; D is ambiguous. Germline CDR1 reads LGHDT; CDR2 reads YNNKEL (reference sequence). The CDR3 is made up of 13 amino acids. Trimming left V 1 base short and J 5 bases short, with 8 bases between. In DNA, the CDR3 is TGTGCCAGCAGCCAAGTATTGGGGACTGAAGCTTTCTTT. Translated: CASSQVLGTEAFF.

The rearrangement uses TRBV27 and TRBJ2-1; 9 positions match TRBD2. This CDR3 is built from 14 residues. Per the germline V gene, CDR1 is MNHEY and CDR2 is SMNVEV (reference sequence). The V segment lost 3 bases and the J segment 7 bases; nucleotides outside the gene matches: 4. The DNA of the CDR3 is TGTGCCAGCAGTTTTAGCGGGAGTCAAAATGAGCAGTTCTTC. The encoded protein is CASSFSGSQNEQFF.

This chain joins TRBV7-3 and TRBJ2-4, with 12 bases fitting TRBD2. The V and J ends lost 6 bases and 5 bases, in that order; junction bases with no gene match: 14. The CDR3 contains 18 residues. CDR1 SGHTA and CDR2 FQGTGA come from the germline V gene. This CDR3 is CASSPTSGGSGGENIQYF. In nucleotides, the CDR3 is TGTGCCAGCAGTCCGACTAGCGGGGGTTCCGGGGGCGAAAACATTCAGTACTTC.

The rearrangement links TRBV11-3 to TRBJ1-2; perhaps TRBD1 as D (5 bases). This CDR3 comprises 15 residues. Trimming pared 1 base from V and 8 bases from J, leaving 17 bases between. The germline V gene encodes CDR1 SGHNT and CDR2 YENEEA. As DNA, the CDR3 is TGTGCCAGCAGCTTAGGCGGAGGGATAGGGGACGGCTACACCTTC. Encoded protein: CASSLGGGIGDGYTF.

V usage is TRBV6-1 and J usage is TRBJ1-2; 7 bases align to TRBD1. In germline, CDR1 is MNHNS, CDR2 SASEGT. The CDR3 contains 16 residues. The J segment lost 3 bases and the V segment lost 1 base, leaving 8 bases of the junction unmatched. The CDR3 DNA reads TGTGCCAGCAGTGAAGGGAGAACAGGGGCTCACTATGGCTACACCTTC. Amino acids: CASSEGRTGAHYGYTF.

The CDR3 region has the DNA TGCAGCGTTGACCCCGGGGTCTATGGCTACACCTTC. Protein product: CSVDPGVYGYTF. V and J are TRBV29-1 and TRBJ1-2; D gene ambiguous. V lost 3 bases, J lost 4 bases, and 9 bases lay in between. Germline V CDR1 and CDR2: SQVTM, ANQGSEA. This CDR3 has 12 residues.

The chain links TRBV7-3 to TRBJ2-7, with D perhaps matching TRBD2 (6 bases). Germline V lookup: CDR1 SGHTA, CDR2 FQGTGA. CDR3 size: 14 residues. Trimming pared 5 bases from V and 0 bases from J, leaving 11 bases between. For the CDR3, the DNA is TGTGCCAGCAGCCTTAGCGGTAGCTCCTACGAGCAGTACTTC. Protein sequence: CASSLSGSSYEQYF.

The genes are TRBV29-1 and TRBJ1-2; the D is unclear. The germline V gene has CDR1 SQVTM and CDR2 ANQGSEA. The V end was cut by 3 bases, the J end by 7 bases, with 12 bases between. The length of the CDR3 is 12 residues. The CDR3 sequence: CSVDMGVGGYTF. CDR3 bases: TGCAGCGTTGACATGGGAGTGGGTGGCTACACCTTC.

This clone is a singleton in its sample. Germline and junction disagree at one end, which may indicate a read error. The V and J genes are TRBV18 and TRBJ1-3, with a possible D match to TRBD1 (5 bases). Germline V gene lookup returns CDR1 KGHSH and CDR2 LQKENI. The CDR3 length is 18 residues. The CDR3 is CASSPISSRQLSGNTIYF. CDR3 nucleotide sequence: TGTGCTAGCTCACCAATATCTAGTCGACAGCTCTCTGGAAACACCATATATTTT.

CDR3 bases: TGTGCCAGCAGCCCTAGGCCCTCAGTCACCGGGGAGCTGTTTTTT. This translates into CASSPRPSVTGELFF. V is TRBV7-3 and J is TRBJ2-2; D gene unclear. V lost 5 bases to trimming and J lost 4 bases, with 14 bases between them. The V gene's germline CDR1 is SGHTA and CDR2 FQGTGA. This CDR3 comprises 15 residues.

The chain combines TRBV30 with TRBJ1-1; weak D call: TRBD1 (5 bases). The CDR3 is 15 residues long. V lost 2 bases to trimming and J lost 5 bases, with 18 bases between them. From germline, CDR1 is GTSNPN and CDR2 SVGIG (reference sequence). As DNA, the CDR3 is TGTGCCTGGAGTCCCCCGGGCAGGGAGGGAACTGAAGCTTTCTTT. Translated, it gives CAWSPPGREGTEAFF.

The genes are TRBV10-3 and TRBJ1-5, with 8 bases that match TRBD1. CDR1 is ENHRY, CDR2 SYGVKD, per germline. The V gene end was trimmed by 4 bases and the J gene end by 3 bases; junction bases not matched to a gene: 5. This CDR3 region has 15 residues. The CDR3 spells CAISGTDRDNQPQHF. DNA for the CDR3: TGTGCCATCAGTGGGACGGACAGGGACAATCAGCCCCAGCATTTT.

The V gene is TRBV5-1, the J gene TRBJ2-3; no definite D call. CDR1 and CDR2 (germline): SGHRS, YFSETQ. The CDR3 has 12 amino acids. V lost 4 bases, J lost 7 bases, and 10 bases lay in between. The CDR3 region is CASSAASNTQYF. The CDR3 DNA reads as TGCGCCAGCAGCGCAGCATCTAATACGCAGTATTTT.

V and J are TRBV6-5 and TRBJ1-6, with D possibly being TRBD1 (5 bases). Trimming removed 5 bases at V and 13 bases at J, with 21 bases between. The CDR3 loop spans 15 amino acids. Germline values: CDR1 MNHEY, CDR2 SVGAGI. CDR3 residues: CASSHRGDPVSPLHF. The CDR3 DNA reads as TGTGCCAGCAGTCACCGGGGGGACCCGGTTTCCCCCCTCCACTTT.

The chain couples TRBV6-6 to TRBJ1-2; possible D gene TRBD1, 6 bases. CDR3 length: 13 amino acids. V was cut by 6 bases and J by 5 bases, with 13 bases left in between. Germline V lookup: CDR1 MNHNY, CDR2 SVGAGI (reference sequence). The CDR3 here is CASRLDSPYGYTF. The CDR3 DNA follows: TGTGCCAGCAGACTGGACAGCCCTTATGGCTACACCTTC.

This rearrangement joins TRBV13 to TRBJ2-7; 9 bases line up with TRBD2. Germline V gives CDR1 PRHDT, CDR2 FYEKMQ (reference sequence). The V and J ends lost 4 bases and 11 bases, in that order; junction bases with no gene match: 15. The CDR3 sequence is 15 residues long. The CDR3 here is CASSSIPGLAPFEYF. In nucleotides, the CDR3 is TGTGCCAGCAGCTCTATACCGGGACTAGCCCCGTTCGAGTACTTC.

CDR3 sequence: CASSFRGLDNSPLHF. In DNA form, the CDR3 reads TGTGCCAGCAGCTTCCGGGGGTTGGATAATTCACCCCTCCACTTT. The chain couples TRBV5-6 to TRBJ1-6, with D perhaps matching TRBD1 (5 bases). V was clipped by 2 bases and J by 5 bases, with 11 bases between them. Germline V gene lookup returns CDR1 SGHDT and CDR2 YYEEEE. The CDR3 has 15 amino acids.

The rearrangement uses TRBV2 and TRBJ1-2; 10 nucleotides agree with TRBD1. CDR3 length: 17 residues. V trimming: 7 bases; J trimming: 8 bases; junction bases outside the gene matches: 19. Germline loops: CDR1 SNHLY, CDR2 FYNNEI. Here the CDR3 reads CASNGPGQGPAFGGYTF. DNA for the CDR3: TGTGCCAGCAATGGACCGGGACAGGGGCCCGCTTTCGGGGGCTACACCTTC. The whole variable domain, filled in from reference TRBV2 and TRBJ1-2, reads EPEVTQTPSHQVTQMGQEVILRCVPISNHLYFYWYRQILGQKVEFLVSFYNNEISEKSEIFDDQFSVERPDGSNFTLKIRSTKLEDSAMYFCASNGPGQGPAFGGYTFGSGTRLTVV.

The rearrangement joins TRBV28 to TRBJ2-1; TRBD1 matches 7 bases. Trimming took 5 bases from V and 8 from J; bases not matched to a gene: 15. Germline CDR1 MDHEN, CDR2 SYDVKM. This CDR3 is 16 amino acids long. CDR3: CASSPLPGQVPHEQFF. CDR3 DNA sequence: TGTGCCAGCAGTCCCCTACCCGGACAGGTTCCGCATGAGCAGTTCTTC.

The chain combines TRBV28 with TRBJ1-5, with unresolved D. CDR3 size: 13 residues. With 2 bases removed from V and 5 bases from J, the gap between germline ends came to 7 bases. Germline lookup yields CDR1 MDHEN and CDR2 SYDVKM. This CDR3 reads CASSLNVDQPQHF. The CDR3 nucleotides read TGTGCCAGCAGTTTAAACGTTGATCAGCCCCAGCATTTT.

The CDR3 sequence is CASSLQGAPAEAFF. DNA of the CDR3: TGTGCCAGCAGCCTACAGGGTGCGCCGGCTGAAGCTTTCTTT. The rearrangement links TRBV3-1 (or the pseudogene TRBV3-2) to TRBJ1-1, with D possibly being TRBD1 (6 bases). Germline lookup yields CDR1 LGHDT and CDR2 YNNKEL (reference sequence). The CDR3 spans 14 residues. V was pared by 4 bases and J by 6 bases, with 15 bases between.

The chain uses TRBV19 and TRBJ1-6; perhaps TRBD1 as D (5 bases). The CDR3 consists of 15 residues. The V end lost 3 bases, the J end lost 7 bases, and 13 bases lay between the germline ends. CDR1 and CDR2 from the germline V gene are LNHDA and SQIVND (reference sequence). CDR3 amino acids: CASSIGGGGNSPLHF. The CDR3 bases are TGTGCCAGTAGTATTGGTGGGGGAGGCAATTCACCCCTCCACTTT. Combining the CDR3 with reference TRBV19 and TRBJ1-6 gives the whole variable domain DGGITQSPKYLFRKEGQNVTLSCEQNLNHDAMYWYRQDPGQGLRLIYYSQIVNDFQKGDIAEGYSVSREKKESFPLTVTSAQKNPTAFYLCASSIGGGGNSPLHFGNGTRLTVT.

This clone appeared once. The V call is TRBV9, the J call TRBJ2-5; a weak D match, TRBD1 (6 bases). Looked up from germline, CDR1 is SGDLS and CDR2 is YYNGEE. This CDR3 has 15 residues. Trimming shortened V by 0 bases and J by 1 base, and 10 bases separated the two germline ends. DNA for the CDR3: TGTGCCAGCAGCGTAGCCACAGGGCCCCAAGAGACCCAGTACTTC. Translated, it gives CASSVATGPQETQYF. The whole variable domain, remainder taken from reference TRBV9 and TRBJ2-5, is DSGVTQTPKHLITATGQRVTLRCSPRSGDLSVYWYQQSLDQGLQFLIQYYNGEERAKGNILERFSAQQFPDLHSELNLSSLELGDSALYFCASSVATGPQETQYFGPGTRLLVL.

This rearrangement joins TRBV14 to TRBJ1-1; 8 bases map to TRBD1. The V and J ends lost 0 bases and 0 bases, in that order; junction bases with no gene match: 6. CDR1 SGHDN and CDR2 FVKESK come from the germline V gene. The CDR3 totals 17 residues. CDR3 in amino acids: CASSQDRGQVVNTEAFF. DNA of the CDR3: TGTGCCAGCAGCCAAGACAGGGGGCAGGTCGTGAACACTGAAGCTTTCTTT.

This chain links TRBV11-3 with TRBJ2-1; D perhaps matches TRBD1 (5 bases). Trimming removed 1 base at V and 6 bases at J, with 13 bases between. Germline V gives CDR1 SGHNT, CDR2 YENEEA. The CDR3 spans 15 residues. CDR3 DNA: TGTGCCAGCAGCTTAGTTGCAGGGTTTAGCAATGAGCAGTTCTTC. Its translation is CASSLVAGFSNEQFF.

The chain uses TRBV4-3 and TRBJ2-1, with D possibly TRBD2 on 6 matching bases. CDR3 length: 16 residues. Trimming left V 0 bases short and J 2 bases short, with 11 bases between. Germline assignment: CDR1 LGHNA and CDR2 YSLEER. The CDR3 loop reads CASSQDHGGTYNEQFF. In nucleotides, the CDR3 is TGCGCCAGCAGCCAAGATCACGGGGGTACCTACAATGAGCAGTTCTTC.

J is TRBJ2-5 and V is TRBV7-6; D call uncertain. The CDR3 is made up of 14 amino acids. The V end was cut by 1 base, the J end by 7 bases, with 13 bases between. CDR1 is SGHVS and CDR2 is FNYEAQ in the germline V gene. CDR3 DNA sequence: TGTGCCAGCAGCTTAGGGCAGGAGAAGGTGACCCAGTACTTC. Amino acids: CASSLGQEKVTQYF. The entire variable domain, with the rest obtained from reference TRBV7-6 and TRBJ2-5, is as follows: GAGVSQSPRYKVTKRGQDVALRCDPISGHVSLYWYRQALGQGPEFLTYFNYEAQQDKSGLPNDRFSAERPEGSISTLTIQRTEQRDSAMYRCASSLGQEKVTQYFGPGTRLLVL.